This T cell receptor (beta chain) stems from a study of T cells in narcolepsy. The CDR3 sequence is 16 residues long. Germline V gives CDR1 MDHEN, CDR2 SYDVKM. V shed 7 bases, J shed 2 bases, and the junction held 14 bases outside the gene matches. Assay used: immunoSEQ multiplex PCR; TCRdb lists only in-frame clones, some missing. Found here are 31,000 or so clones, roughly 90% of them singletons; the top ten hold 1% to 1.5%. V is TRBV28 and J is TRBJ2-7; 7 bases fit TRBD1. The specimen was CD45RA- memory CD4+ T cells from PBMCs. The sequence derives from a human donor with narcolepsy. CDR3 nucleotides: TGTGCCAGCATTGGAACAGGGGACACCTATACCTACGAGCAGTACTTC. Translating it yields CASIGTGDTYTYEQYF.